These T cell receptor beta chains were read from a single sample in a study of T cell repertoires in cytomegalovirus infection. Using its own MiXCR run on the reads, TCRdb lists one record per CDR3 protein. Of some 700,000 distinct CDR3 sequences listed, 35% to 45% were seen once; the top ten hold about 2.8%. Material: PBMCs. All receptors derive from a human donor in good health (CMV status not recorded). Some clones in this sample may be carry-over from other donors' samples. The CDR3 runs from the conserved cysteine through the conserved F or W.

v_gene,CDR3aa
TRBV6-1,CASKQGAVGETQYF
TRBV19,CASSSRIIQGRQEDNEQFF
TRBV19,CASRRESADTQYF
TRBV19,CATKTVNYGYTF
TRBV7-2,CASSLGQGVVDTQYF
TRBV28,CASSPGGGSFTGELFF
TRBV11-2,CASSFSWGGRTDTQYF
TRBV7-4,CASSLDFWTGVHEQYF
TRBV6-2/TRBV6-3,CASSPTGISYEQYF
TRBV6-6,CASSLTRGIDLYEQYF
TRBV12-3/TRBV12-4,CASTSRSGGPYEQYF
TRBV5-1,CASSLQGVTDDQYF
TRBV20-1,CSARRGYEQYF
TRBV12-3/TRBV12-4,CASSPGGRGGYTF
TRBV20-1,CSARTSPSSNQPQHF
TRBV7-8,CASSLPPTGTEAFF
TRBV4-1,CASSHDGTSGSEEQYF
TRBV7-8,CASSRQGRGSNQPQHF
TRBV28,CASSSIPVTDTQYF
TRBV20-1,CSAVVGEGNTIYF
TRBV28,CASTKGGASGRAAYEQYF
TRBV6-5,CASNWGHEQFF
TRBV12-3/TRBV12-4,CASSRGDRGWTQYF
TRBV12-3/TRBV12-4,CASSFVLGSSYGYTF
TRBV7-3,CASSLKGETSGGLTDTQYF
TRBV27,CASSLKADQETQYF
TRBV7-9,CASSLGVTDEQFF